This T cell receptor beta chain was captured in a study of shared clonotypes between healthy human individuals. In the study overall: Sampling drew on donors who were a couple of women and a few men aged 18 to 49.

Study-level points and caveats: Clonotypes shared by all four sorted-subset donors had higher generation probabilities than non-shared clonotypes.

A remark on this clone: The antigen remains undetermined.

Nashville, Tennessee was home to all donors, who were Caucasian adults. The table came from immunoSEQ multiplex PCR; TCRdb's copy has only in-frame clones and leaves some out. Of 600,000 to 800,000 clones in the sample, 55% to 80% were seen once. The sequenced sample consisted of memory CD4+ T cells sorted from blood. Subset described: CD45RA-negative fraction. This clonotype was sampled from a woman aged 30 to 39 in good health.

For the CDR3, the DNA is TGCGCCAGCAGCAGTAGCGGGATGGCCTACAATGAGCAGTTCTTC. Protein product: CASSSSGMAYNEQFF. This chain uses TRBV10-1 with TRBJ2-1, with 8 bases identical to TRBD2. Germline CDR1 and CDR2: WNHNN and SYGVQD (reference sequence). V shed 6 bases, J shed 2 bases, and the junction held 6 bases outside the gene matches. This CDR3 has 15 amino acids.